This paragraph reports one TCR beta chain. Source study methods: How many nucleated cells were present was estimated from reference gene primer amplification. The data were produced by immunoSEQ multiplex PCR, yet TCRdb's version contains in-frame clones alone and is incomplete. V and J calls plus clone size are reproduced from that table; the DNA served to infer D and trimming. The repertoire holds approximately 250,000 clones, with roughly 84% as singletons. The data derive from a study of blood T cell repertoires in COVID-19. Study background: Both acute and convalescent COVID-19 samples were obtained from the United States, Italy and Spain. PBMCs, B-cell-depleted T cells, or T cells provided the cDNA or gDNA that made up the material.

The sequenced material came from peripheral blood. The sequence came from a human donor in a cohort sampled during active COVID-19.

The CDR3 coding sequence is TGTGCCAGCAGTGACAGGGACAGGGAGTTTGGCTACACCTTC. It yields the protein CASSDRDREFGYTF. The genes are TRBV2 and TRBJ1-2; 9 positions match TRBD1. The germline V gene encodes CDR1 SNHLY and CDR2 FYNNEI. The CDR3 length is 14 residues. V shed 3 bases, J shed 7 bases, and the junction held 6 bases outside the gene matches.